A single sample gave rise to the 25 T cell receptor beta chains below, sequenced in a study of vaccination and CD4 T cells after COVID-19. The study sequenced cultured CD4+ T cell DNA using the Oncomine TCR Beta short-read assay. One entry per CDR3 protein results from TCRdb running MiXCR on the PCR reads. The sample has thousands of distinct CDR3 sequences; less than 50% are singletons. Described treatment: roughly 11-day PBMC culture with coronavirus spike peptide pools or control peptides (ViraFEST assay). These receptors lack a known antigen. Sequenced sample: CD4+ T cells from blood, cultured in vitro. These receptors came from a human donor who had recovered from COVID-19.

The chain has TRBV11-3 and TRBJ2-1; TRBD1 aligns across 9 bases. Germline-derived CDR1 and CDR2 are SGHNT and YENEEA. V lost 4 bases, J lost 8 bases, and 6 bases stayed unmatched. The CDR3 consists of 14 residues. CDR3: CASSWGQGLDEQFF. CDR3 DNA sequence: TGTGCCAGCAGCTGGGGACAGGGCCTCGATGAGCAGTTCTTC.

Only a few counts were recorded for this clonotype. This chain connects TRBV29-1 to TRBJ1-5; D is ambiguous. The CDR3 covers 14 residues. The ends were cut back, 4 bases at V and 2 bases at J, with 12 bases in the middle. Germline V gene lookup returns CDR1 SQVTM and CDR2 ANQGSEA. The CDR3 loop reads CSVGGGVGNQPQHF. DNA of the CDR3: TGCAGCGTTGGGGGTGGAGTTGGCAATCAGCCCCAGCATTTT.

The genes are TRBV2 and TRBJ1-6; D is undetermined. Looked up from germline, CDR1 is SNHLY and CDR2 is FYNNEI. Trimming shortened V by 4 bases and J by 10 bases, and 14 bases separated the two germline ends. CDR3 size: 14 residues. Written as DNA, the CDR3 is TGTGCCAGCAGTGGGGCTCTTCTGGGCTCACCCCTCCACTTT. This gives the protein CASSGALLGSPLHF.

The V gene is TRBV20-1, the J gene TRBJ2-1; 13 bases fit TRBD2. Looked up from germline, CDR1 is DFQATT and CDR2 is SNEGSKA (reference sequence). Trimming took 6 bases from V and 0 from J; bases not matched to a gene: 11. This CDR3 is built from 18 residues. CDR3 sequence (DNA): TGCAGTGCCGTCAGACTAGCGGGAGGAATCCACTCCTACAATGAGCAGTTCTTC. It encodes CSAVRLAGGIHSYNEQFF.

This clonotype was seen more than once but under ten times. The rearrangement uses TRBV10-3 and TRBJ2-1; tentative D call: TRBD2 (6 bases). The V gene lost 6 bases and the J gene lost 0 bases, with 21 bases spanning the gap. This CDR3 has 18 amino acids. The germline CDR1 and CDR2 sequences are ENHRY and SYGVKD. CDR3 sequence (DNA): TGTGCCATCAGGGGGGGTTCGTCCGGACCTAGCTCCTACAATGAGCAGTTCTTC. This encodes CAIRGGSSGPSSYNEQFF.

A few counts support this clonotype. The V and J genes are TRBV20-1 and TRBJ1-2; D is unclear. The CDR3 length is 13 residues. V was cut by 3 bases and J by 0 bases, with 8 bases left in between. Looked up from germline, CDR1 is DFQATT and CDR2 is SNEGSKA (reference sequence). DNA for the CDR3: TGCAGTGCTAGCCAGGCTTCTAACTATGGCTACACCTTC. Translation gives CSASQASNYGYTF.

This clonotype was counted only a few times. V gene TRBV6-2 or TRBV6-3 combines with J gene TRBJ1-4, with a possible D match to TRBD1 (6 bases). The CDR3 runs 15 residues. Per the germline V gene, CDR1 is MNHEY and CDR2 is SVGEGT. V was trimmed by 6 bases and J by 7 bases, leaving 18 bases between them. The chain's CDR3 is CASRATWGAGEKLFF. Here the CDR3 DNA reads TGTGCCAGCAGGGCCACCTGGGGGGCTGGTGAAAAACTGTTTTTT.

Points on this clonotype: The junction differs from germline at one of its ends, possibly a read error. The chain employs TRBV20-1 and TRBJ2-2, with D perhaps matching TRBD1 (5 bases). Germline V gene lookup returns CDR1 DFQATT and CDR2 SNEGSKA (reference sequence). The CDR3 spans 16 residues. The CDR3 protein is CSAGDPTWGRPGELFF. In DNA form, the CDR3 reads TGCAGTGCTGGAGATCCGACTTGGGGCCGGCCCGGGGAGCTGTTTTTT.

The V gene is TRBV4-1, the J gene TRBJ2-7; D not resolved. The V end was cut by 6 bases, the J end by 3 bases, with 18 bases between. The CDR3 totals 15 residues. The germline CDR1 and CDR2 sequences are MGHRA and YSYEKL. The CDR3 nucleotides are TGCGCCAGCAGGGTTGGACCCAACGAGGACTACGAGCAGTACTTC. This gives the protein CASRVGPNEDYEQYF.

The CDR3 DNA is TGTGCCACCTCAGAATCATACAATGAGCAGTTCTTC. It codes for CATSESYNEQFF. This chain connects TRBV6-1 to TRBJ2-1; D remains ambiguous. CDR3 length equals 12 residues. The V gene's germline CDR1 is MNHNS and CDR2 SASEGT. V was trimmed by 10 bases and J by 4 bases, leaving 11 bases between them.

This clonotype came up a few times. The chain employs TRBV6-5 and TRBJ1-2; D is ambiguous. Trimming took 4 bases from V and 4 from J, leaving 10 bases between them. CDR3 length equals 13 residues. Germline CDR1 MNHEY, CDR2 SVGAGI. In nucleotides, the CDR3 is TGTGCCAGCAGTTCTAGGGAAGGCTATGGCTACACCTTC. Its protein is CASSSREGYGYTF.

V usage is TRBV7-3 and J usage is TRBJ2-5; D may correspond to TRBD1 or TRBD2 (6 bases each). V lost 5 bases and J lost 4, with 17 bases in between. Germline CDR1 SGHTA, CDR2 FQGTGA. The CDR3 totals 15 residues. The CDR3 region is CASSPQVGGGETQYF. The CDR3 DNA reads as TGTGCCAGCAGCCCCCAGGTGGGGGGCGGAGAGACCCAGTACTTC.

The rearrangement links TRBV27 to TRBJ2-1, with 10 bases fitting TRBD2. The J segment lost 5 bases and the V segment lost 7 bases, leaving 8 bases of the junction unmatched. Germline V lookup: CDR1 MNHEY, CDR2 SMNVEV (reference sequence). This CDR3 is built from 15 residues. CDR3: CASTLLAGLNNEQFF. The CDR3 nucleotides are TGTGCCAGCACCTTACTAGCGGGGTTAAACAATGAGCAGTTCTTC.

The V and J genes are TRBV7-2 and TRBJ2-7; D gene ambiguous. Germline V gene sequence: CDR1 SGHTA, CDR2 FQGNSA. Trimming removed 3 bases at V and 4 bases at J, with 10 bases between. The CDR3 is made up of 13 amino acids. The CDR3 bases are TGTGCCAGCAGCTTGCAAGGAATGTACGAGCAGTACTTC. Amino acid sequence: CASSLQGMYEQYF.

This clonotype has just a few counts. J is TRBJ2-6 and V is TRBV6-1; tentatively, D is TRBD1 or TRBD2 (5 bases each). This CDR3 has 19 residues. Germline V gene lookup returns CDR1 MNHNS and CDR2 SASEGT. V was shortened by 6 bases and J by 0 bases, with 21 bases between the two germline ends. As DNA, the CDR3 is TGTGCCAGCAGGAACCATGGGGGTTTGGCCCCCTCTGGGGCCAACGTCCTGACTTTC. It yields the protein CASRNHGGLAPSGANVLTF.

This clonotype was counted a few times. This chain uses TRBV19 with TRBJ1-5, with 7 nucleotides matching TRBD1. CDR3 length: 13 amino acids. Germline V lookup: CDR1 LNHDA, CDR2 SQIVND (reference sequence). J was trimmed by 4 bases and V by 3 bases; bases with no gene match: 0. CDR3: CASSMDRNQPQHF. The CDR3 coding sequence is TGTGCCAGTAGTATGGACAGGAATCAGCCCCAGCATTTT.

The V gene is TRBV21-1, the J gene TRBJ1-1. TRBV21-1 is labeled a pseudogene. The CDR3 length is 13 residues. Here the CDR3 DNA reads TGTGCCAGCAGCAAAGCGCTTTGCACTGAAGCTTTCTTT. Translated: CASSKALCTEAFF.

This clonotype has just a few counts. The chain has TRBV20-1 and TRBJ1-5; 7 nucleotides match TRBD1. Germline V gene data show CDR1 as DFQATT and CDR2 as SNEGSKA (reference sequence). Germline trimming cut 1 base from V and 4 bases from J; bases unmatched to any gene: 1. There are 13 residues in the CDR3. DNA for the CDR3: TGCAGTGCTAGAGGGGACAGAAATCAGCCCCAGCATTTT. It encodes CSARGDRNQPQHF.

The chain's CDR3 is CASSLGGTATYEQYF. The CDR3 DNA sequence: TGTGCCAGCAGCCTCGGGGGGACAGCCACCTACGAGCAGTACTTC. The chain uses TRBV6-1 and TRBJ2-7, with D tentatively TRBD1 or TRBD2 (7 bases each). Germline loops: CDR1 MNHNS, CDR2 SASEGT. The CDR3 consists of 15 residues. V dropped 6 bases and J dropped 2 bases, with 17 bases sitting between them.

The chain uses TRBV10-3 and TRBJ1-6, with 8 bases aligning to TRBD1. The J segment lost 0 bases and the V segment lost 6 bases, leaving 4 bases of the junction unmatched. The CDR3 covers 16 residues. Germline loops: CDR1 ENHRY, CDR2 SYGVKD. The CDR3: CAISGQGSSYNSPLHF. CDR3 bases: TGTGCCATCAGCGGACAGGGAAGCTCCTATAATTCACCCCTCCACTTT.

The chain uses TRBV24-1 and TRBJ2-5; D might be TRBD1 (5 bases). Trimming left V 9 bases short and J 1 base short, with 14 bases between. The CDR3 is 14 amino acids. CDR1 is KGHDR and CDR2 is SFDVKD in the germline V gene. The CDR3 is CATGDLGLQETQYF. The CDR3 DNA is TGTGCCACCGGGGATTTGGGGCTCCAAGAGACCCAGTACTTC.

CDR3 amino acids: CASSIDRGGELFF. The CDR3 bases are TGTGCCAGTAGTATAGATCGGGGGGGCGAGCTGTTTTTT. The genes are TRBV19 and TRBJ2-2; 8 bases map to TRBD2. This CDR3 comprises 13 residues. The germline V gene encodes CDR1 LNHDA and CDR2 SQIVND (reference sequence). Germline trimming cut 0 bases from V and 11 bases from J; bases unmatched to any gene: 2. Drawing the rest from reference TRBV19 and TRBJ2-2, the complete variable domain is DGGITQSPKYLFRKEGQNVTLSCEQNLNHDAMYWYRQDPGQGLRLIYYSQIVNDFQKGDIAEGYSVSREKKESFPLTVTSAQKNPTAFYLCASSIDRGGELFFGEGSRLTVL.

This rearrangement joins TRBV6-5 to TRBJ1-2; tentatively, D is TRBD1 (5 bases). Per germline, CDR1 MNHEY and CDR2 SVGAGI. Deletions cut 0 bases from V and 6 bases from J, with 8 bases between. There are 13 residues in the CDR3. DNA of the CDR3: TGTGCCAGCAGTTACTCAGGAGGGGATGGCTACACCTTC. The encoded protein is CASSYSGGDGYTF.

This clonotype was counted a few times. The genes are TRBV15 and TRBJ1-5; TRBD1 is a possible D gene (5 bases). The CDR3 loop spans 16 amino acids. Looked up from germline, CDR1 is LNHNV and CDR2 is YYDKDF (reference sequence). V lost 5 bases to trimming and J lost 4 bases, with 18 bases between them. The CDR3 region is CATSDHGGMQNQPQHF. Written as DNA, the CDR3 is TGTGCCACCAGCGACCATGGGGGTATGCAAAATCAGCCCCAGCATTTT.

The gene calls are TRBV7-3 and TRBJ2-2, with D possibly TRBD2 on 6 matching bases. From germline, CDR1 is SGHTA and CDR2 FQGTGA. Trimming took 2 bases from V and 3 from J, leaving 13 bases between them. This CDR3 is 16 amino acids long. The CDR3 DNA reads as TGTGCCAGCAGCTTAGGCGGCGGGAAGTACACCGGGGAGCTGTTTTTT. Translating gives CASSLGGGKYTGELFF.